These 32 T cell receptor beta chains share one sample of origin, sequenced in a study of blood T cell repertoires in COVID-19. Sequencing was performed with immunoSEQ multiplex PCR; in TCRdb, only in-frame clones are kept and a portion is missing. The sample yields approximately 74,000 clones, approximately 86% seen once. What was sequenced was peripheral blood. These receptors were collected from a woman in her fifties or sixties with acute or convalescent COVID-19.

The rearrangement uses TRBV6-2 or TRBV6-3 and TRBJ1-1, with a tentative D call TRBD1 (5 bases). Germline V gene lookup returns CDR1 MNHEY and CDR2 SVGEGT. The ends were cut back, 4 bases at V and 1 base at J, with 10 bases in the middle. This CDR3 spans 14 amino acids. Here the CDR3 reads CASSFFTGNTEAFF. The CDR3 nucleotides are TGTGCCAGCAGTTTCTTTACAGGGAACACTGAAGCTTTCTTT.

In this sample, this clone turned up a few times. The chain joins TRBV5-1 to TRBJ1-5; 7 nucleotides agree with TRBD1. V gave up 4 bases and J gave up 4 bases; unmatched junction bases: 8. This CDR3 is built from 15 residues. Germline V gene data show CDR1 as SGHRS and CDR2 as YFSETQ. The CDR3 region is CASSPGQNPNQPQHF. In DNA form, the CDR3 reads TGCGCCAGCAGCCCGGGACAGAACCCTAATCAGCCCCAGCATTTT.

The chain carries TRBV2 and TRBJ1-1; D gene uncertain. The CDR3 contains 15 residues. V was pared by 3 bases and J by 0 bases, with 11 bases between. The germline CDR1 and CDR2 sequences are SNHLY and FYNNEI. CDR3 residues: CASSDHAEMNTEAFF. In DNA form, the CDR3 reads TGTGCCAGCAGTGACCATGCCGAGATGAACACTGAAGCTTTCTTT. Variable domain in full (rest from reference TRBV2 and TRBJ1-1): EPEVTQTPSHQVTQMGQEVILRCVPISNHLYFYWYRQILGQKVEFLVSFYNNEISEKSEIFDDQFSVERPDGSNFTLKIRSTKLEDSAMYFCASSDHAEMNTEAFFGQGTRLTVV.

The rearrangement links TRBV10-3 to TRBJ2-5; D gene ambiguous. The CDR3 loop spans 14 amino acids. The ends were cut back, 0 bases at V and 0 bases at J, with 5 bases in the middle. CDR1 is ENHRY and CDR2 is SYGVKD in the germline V gene. CDR3 region: CAISESEYQETQYF. The CDR3 DNA sequence: TGTGCCATCAGTGAGTCTGAGTACCAAGAGACCCAGTACTTC.

The genes are TRBV28 and TRBJ1-5, with a possible D match to TRBD1 (6 bases). Trimming pared 3 bases from V and 0 bases from J, leaving 9 bases between. Germline loops: CDR1 MDHEN, CDR2 SYDVKM. The CDR3 is 15 residues long. CDR3 amino acids: CASSFGGYSNQPQHF. DNA for the CDR3: TGTGCCAGCAGTTTTGGGGGCTATAGCAATCAGCCCCAGCATTTT.

The rearrangement uses TRBV13 and TRBJ1-1, with D possibly being TRBD1 (6 bases). There are 15 residues in the CDR3. Trimming stripped 0 bases from V and 1 base from J, with 9 bases between. The germline CDR1 and CDR2 sequences are PRHDT and FYEKMQ (reference sequence). The DNA of the CDR3 is TGTGCCAGCAGCTTAGGCGGGACACAGAACACTGAAGCTTTCTTT. This translates into CASSLGGTQNTEAFF.

The table lists this clone with a count of one. The chain is built from TRBV24-1 and TRBJ2-1, with 11 nucleotides matching TRBD1. Looked up from germline, CDR1 is KGHDR and CDR2 is SFDVKD. This CDR3 is built from 16 residues. Losses at the gene ends were 3 bases for V and 5 bases for J; bases not matched to a gene: 5. The CDR3 is CATSDPGQGANNEQFF. The CDR3 DNA reads TGTGCCACCAGTGATCCTGGACAGGGGGCGAACAATGAGCAGTTCTTC.

This clone appeared a single time. V is TRBV30 and J is TRBJ2-1; 8 bases line up with TRBD2. Germline assignment: CDR1 GTSNPN and CDR2 SVGIG (reference sequence). Trimming cost V 2 bases and J 15 bases; bases outside gene matches: 15. The CDR3 length is 14 residues. CDR3 in amino acids: CAWSYSGEGVPGFF. For the CDR3, the DNA is TGTGCCTGGAGTTATAGCGGGGAAGGGGTACCGGGGTTCTTC.

The V gene is TRBV11-2, the J gene TRBJ1-1; 11 bases match TRBD1. CDR3 length: 15 residues. CDR1 is SGHAT, CDR2 FQNNGV, per germline. The V gene end was trimmed by 4 bases and the J gene end by 5 bases; junction bases not matched to a gene: 6. The CDR3 sequence is CASSSWTGGRTEAFF. The DNA of the CDR3 is TGTGCCAGCAGCTCCTGGACAGGGGGCAGGACTGAAGCTTTCTTT.

J is TRBJ1-6 and V is TRBV19; 8 nucleotides match TRBD1. Per the germline V gene, CDR1 is LNHDA and CDR2 is SQIVND (reference sequence). The junction had 15 bases not matched to a gene; V was cut back by 6 bases and J by 14 bases. There are 15 residues in the CDR3. In DNA form, the CDR3 reads TGTGCCAGTAGCCAAGACAGGGGCGCAGGTGTGGCCCTCCACTTT. Its translation is CASSQDRGAGVALHF.

The chain combines TRBV28 with TRBJ1-2; TRBD1 is a possible D gene (6 bases). This CDR3 spans 15 amino acids. CDR1 and CDR2 (germline): MDHEN, SYDVKM. The ends were cut back, 7 bases at V and 4 bases at J, with 19 bases in the middle. The CDR3 sequence is CASIPSSGGFYGYTF. The DNA for the CDR3 is TGTGCCAGCATCCCTTCTTCTGGGGGCTTCTATGGCTACACCTTC.

The rearrangement joins TRBV12-5 to TRBJ2-3; 14 positions agree with TRBD2. Looked up from germline, CDR1 is LGHNT and CDR2 is FRNRAP. This CDR3 spans 15 amino acids. V was pared by 4 bases and J by 6 bases, with 3 bases of the junction left unmatched. As DNA, the CDR3 is TGTGCTAGTGGTTCGGGGACTAGCGGGAGTGATACGCAGTATTTT. As protein: CASGSGTSGSDTQYF.

This chain uses TRBV29-1 with TRBJ2-5; 7 positions agree with TRBD2. The CDR3 is made up of 12 amino acids. V trimming: 4 bases; J trimming: 3 bases; junction bases outside the gene matches: 2. In germline, CDR1 is SQVTM, CDR2 ANQGSEA. The CDR3 DNA reads as TGCAGCGTTGGGGGGGGTAAAGAGACCCAGTACTTC. Its protein is CSVGGGKETQYF. Full variable domain (remainder filled in from reference TRBV29-1 and TRBJ2-5): SAVISQKPSRDICQRGTSLTIQCQVDSQVTMMFWYRQQPGQSLTLIATANQGSEATYESGFVIDKFPISRPNLTFSTLTVSNMSPEDSSIYLCSVGGGKETQYFGPGTRLLVL.

The chain links TRBV7-9 to TRBJ1-6; 8 nucleotides line up with TRBD1. CDR1 and CDR2 from the germline V gene are SEHNR and FQNEAQ (reference sequence). This CDR3 has 14 residues. The V segment lost 3 bases and the J segment 16 bases; nucleotides outside the gene matches: 11. DNA of the CDR3: TGTGCCAGCAGCTTCGACGGACAGGGAACGGGACTCCACTTT. Translating it yields CASSFDGQGTGLHF.

This clone occurred once. The rearrangement links TRBV9 to TRBJ1-5, with unresolved D. Germline values: CDR1 SGDLS, CDR2 YYNGEE. The V end was cut by 4 bases, the J end by 4 bases, with 12 bases between. CDR3 size: 14 residues. CDR3 bases: TGTGCCAGCAGCTTAGACGGTGGTAATCAGCCCCAGCATTTT. Encoded protein: CASSLDGGNQPQHF.

This rearrangement joins TRBV11-2 to TRBJ2-7; TRBD2 matches at 7 bases. Germline lookup yields CDR1 SGHAT and CDR2 FQNNGV. This CDR3 comprises 15 residues. Trimming at V came to 1 base and at J to 0 bases, leaving 3 bases not matched to a gene. CDR3 sequence: CASSLGAGSSYEQYF. The DNA of the CDR3 is TGTGCCAGCAGCTTAGGAGCGGGAAGCTCCTACGAGCAGTACTTC. Complete variable domain (other parts from reference TRBV11-2 and TRBJ2-7): EAGVAQSPRYKIIEKRQSVAFWCNPISGHATLYWYQQILGQGPKLLIQFQNNGVVDDSQLPKDRFSAERLKGVDSTLKIQPAKLEDSAVYLCASSLGAGSSYEQYFGPGTRLTVT.

The chain joins TRBV4-3 to TRBJ2-2; 7 bases map to TRBD2. Germline values: CDR1 LGHNA, CDR2 YSLEER. CDR3 length: 16 residues. With 0 bases clipped from V and 1 base from J, the junction kept 2 bases outside the gene matches. DNA for the CDR3: TGCGCCAGCAGCCAAGAAGGCGGGGGGAACACCGGGGAGCTGTTTTTT. Protein: CASSQEGGGNTGELFF.

The chain couples TRBV13 to TRBJ1-1, with TRBD1 matching over 7 bases. Germline trimming cut 6 bases from V and 10 bases from J; bases unmatched to any gene: 14. This CDR3 is 14 amino acids long. CDR1 PRHDT and CDR2 FYEKMQ come from the germline V gene (reference sequence). The CDR3 sequence is CASRPTGLEKLAFF. In DNA form, the CDR3 reads TGTGCCAGCAGACCGACAGGGTTGGAGAAGCTAGCTTTCTTT.

The J gene is TRBJ2-3, the V gene TRBV10-3, with 9 bases fitting TRBD2. CDR1 and CDR2 from the germline V gene are ENHRY and SYGVKD. V was pared by 3 bases and J by 0 bases, with 7 bases of the junction left unmatched. The CDR3 is made up of 17 amino acids. The CDR3 nucleotides read TGTGCCATCAGTGAAGGGCTAGCGGGGACTAGCACAGATACGCAGTATTTT. This translates into CAISEGLAGTSTDTQYF.

The rearrangement joins TRBV19 to TRBJ1-4; TRBD1 is a possible D gene (6 bases). The CDR3 runs to 15 residues. The germline V and J ends were trimmed by 5 bases and 3 bases, with 13 bases remaining between them. CDR1 is LNHDA and CDR2 is SQIVND in the germline V gene (reference sequence). In DNA form, the CDR3 reads TGTGCCAGTAGTTTCCAGGGGAAGGCTAATGAAAAACTGTTTTTT. Translation: CASSFQGKANEKLFF.

The chain uses TRBV30 and TRBJ2-2; D is uncertain. Trimming took off 5 bases at V and 3 bases at J, with 4 bases between the two ends. The CDR3 sequence is 11 residues long. The V gene's germline CDR1 is GTSNPN and CDR2 SVGIG (reference sequence). The CDR3 nucleotides are TGTGCCTGGGCAGACACCGGGGAGCTGTTTTTT. Amino acids: CAWADTGELFF.

Notes on this clone: Distinct nucleotide sequences in the sample also encode this CDR3. The V call is TRBV5-5, the J call TRBJ2-1; 14 nucleotides line up with TRBD2. J lost 3 bases, V lost 4 bases, and 3 bases had no gene match. This CDR3 contains 16 residues. Germline V gene data show CDR1 as SGHKS and CDR2 as YYEKEE (reference sequence). This CDR3 is CASSRTSGGYYNEQFF. DNA of the CDR3: TGTGCCAGCAGCAGGACTAGCGGGGGGTACTACAATGAGCAGTTCTTC.

The chain carries TRBV30 and TRBJ2-7; maybe TRBD2 (6 bases). The germline V gene has CDR1 GTSNPN and CDR2 SVGIG (reference sequence). V dropped 4 bases and J dropped 9 bases, with 19 bases sitting between them. The CDR3 consists of 13 residues. For the CDR3, the DNA is TGTGCCTGGAATTTTGCAGGGAGGCTCGGGCAGTACTTC. Residues: CAWNFAGRLGQYF.

The rearrangement uses TRBV3-1 (or the pseudogene TRBV3-2) and TRBJ2-1; maybe TRBD2 (5 bases). The CDR3 spans 13 residues. Between the trimmed V and J ends, which lost 1 base and 5 bases, there was a span of 6 bases. CDR1 is LGHDT and CDR2 is YNNKEL in the germline V gene (reference sequence). The CDR3 DNA sequence: TGTGCCAGCAGCCAAGTGGGAGACAATGAGCAGTTCTTC. Its protein is CASSQVGDNEQFF.

This sequence joins TRBV28 and TRBJ2-3, with a tentative D call TRBD1 (5 bases). The V gene lost 2 bases and the J gene lost 3 bases, with 12 bases spanning the gap. Germline V gene sequence: CDR1 MDHEN, CDR2 SYDVKM. The CDR3 totals 15 residues. CDR3 in amino acids: CASSLQGDWTDTQYF. In DNA, the CDR3 is TGTGCCAGCAGTTTACAAGGGGATTGGACAGATACGCAGTATTTT. The variable domain in full, with the rest retrieved from reference TRBV28 and TRBJ2-3, is DVKVTQSSRYLVKRTGEKVFLECVQDMDHENMFWYRQDPGLGLRLIYFSYDVKMKEKGDIPEGYSVSREKKERFSLILESASTNQTSMYLCASSLQGDWTDTQYFGPGTRLTVL.

The chain links TRBV30 to TRBJ2-3; the match to TRBD2 covers 9 bases. The trim removed 0 bases at V and 0 bases at J, leaving 4 bases unmatched. CDR1 is GTSNPN and CDR2 is SVGIG in the germline V gene (reference sequence). The CDR3 length is 16 residues. The CDR3 sequence is CAWSVGAGGSTDTQYF. As DNA, the CDR3 is TGTGCCTGGAGTGTGGGCGCGGGAGGGAGCACAGATACGCAGTATTTT.

This chain uses TRBV2 with TRBJ2-7; the D gene is possibly TRBD1 (5 bases). Trimming left V 2 bases short and J 1 base short, with 9 bases between. This CDR3 is 14 amino acids long. Germline loops: CDR1 SNHLY, CDR2 FYNNEI. For the CDR3, the DNA is TGTGCCAGCAGTGAATTGGGGCTTTCCTACGAGCAGTACTTC. It specifies CASSELGLSYEQYF.

The chain recombines TRBV27 with TRBJ2-1; TRBD2 might be the D (6 bases). Trimming pared 5 bases from V and 0 bases from J, leaving 14 bases between. CDR3 length: 16 residues. Germline assignment: CDR1 MNHEY and CDR2 SMNVEV (reference sequence). CDR3: CASSLVAGSSYNEQFF. As DNA, the CDR3 is TGTGCCAGCAGTCTAGTGGCGGGAAGCTCCTACAATGAGCAGTTCTTC.

The V and J genes are TRBV4-1 and TRBJ2-1, with TRBD1 as a possible D gene (6 bases). CDR3 size: 16 residues. The V and J ends lost 5 bases and 2 bases respectively, with 16 bases between them. Germline assignment: CDR1 MGHRA and CDR2 YSYEKL. Here the CDR3 reads CASSKPPGTTYNEQFF. The CDR3 nucleotides read TGCGCCAGCAGCAAACCCCCCGGGACAACCTACAATGAGCAGTTCTTC.

This clone was counted a few times. V is TRBV7-9 and J is TRBJ2-5; 10 bases are a match to TRBD2. CDR3 length: 14 residues. Germline CDR1 is SEHNR and CDR2 is FQNEAQ (reference sequence). The V and J ends lost 3 bases and 7 bases, in that order; junction bases with no gene match: 5. The CDR3 bases are TGTGCCAGCAGCTTCCTAGCGGGAGAGGGGACCCAGTACTTC. Amino acids: CASSFLAGEGTQYF.

This clone was observed a handful of times. The V call is TRBV6-2 or TRBV6-3, the J call TRBJ1-2, with 8 bases aligning to TRBD1. V lost 6 bases and J lost 5; bases outside the gene matches: 11. The CDR3 consists of 15 residues. CDR1 MNHEY and CDR2 SVGEGT come from the germline V gene. CDR3: CASSPLDRVWYGYTF. The CDR3 DNA sequence: TGTGCCAGCAGCCCTCTGGACAGGGTTTGGTATGGCTACACCTTC.

The V call is TRBV7-6, the J call TRBJ2-1, with 10 bases identical to TRBD2. The germline V gene has CDR1 SGHVS and CDR2 FNYEAQ. The J segment lost 8 bases and the V segment lost 1 base, leaving 8 bases of the junction unmatched. The CDR3 runs to 16 residues. The CDR3 region is CASSLGPSGSSHEQFF. The CDR3 nucleotides read TGTGCCAGCAGCTTAGGCCCTAGCGGGAGTTCACATGAGCAGTTCTTC.